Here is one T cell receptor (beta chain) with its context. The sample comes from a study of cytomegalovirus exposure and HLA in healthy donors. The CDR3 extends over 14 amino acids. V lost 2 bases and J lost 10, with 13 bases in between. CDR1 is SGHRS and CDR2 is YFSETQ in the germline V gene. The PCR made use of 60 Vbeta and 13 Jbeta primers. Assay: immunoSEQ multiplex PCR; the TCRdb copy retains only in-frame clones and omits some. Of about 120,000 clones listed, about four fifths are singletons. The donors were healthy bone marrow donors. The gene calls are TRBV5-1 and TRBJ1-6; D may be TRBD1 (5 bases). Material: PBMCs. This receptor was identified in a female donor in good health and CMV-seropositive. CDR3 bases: TGCGCCAGCAGCTTAGCGGGACGGAACTCACCCCTCCACTTT. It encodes CASSLAGRNSPLHF.